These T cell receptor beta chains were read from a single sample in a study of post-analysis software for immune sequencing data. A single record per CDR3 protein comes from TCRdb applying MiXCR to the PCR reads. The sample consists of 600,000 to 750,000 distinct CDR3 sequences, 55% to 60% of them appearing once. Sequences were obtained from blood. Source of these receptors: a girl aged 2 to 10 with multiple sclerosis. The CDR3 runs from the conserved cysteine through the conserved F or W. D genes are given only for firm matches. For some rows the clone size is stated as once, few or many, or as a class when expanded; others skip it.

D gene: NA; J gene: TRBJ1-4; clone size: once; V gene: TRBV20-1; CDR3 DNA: TGCAGTGCTAGAGAGCCAGTGTTGAATGAAAAACTGTTTTTT; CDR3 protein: CSAREPVLNEKLFF
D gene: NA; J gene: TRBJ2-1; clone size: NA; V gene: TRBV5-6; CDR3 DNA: TGTGCCAGCAGCTTGCCAGGGACCAATGAGCAGTTCTTC; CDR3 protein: CASSLPGTNEQFF
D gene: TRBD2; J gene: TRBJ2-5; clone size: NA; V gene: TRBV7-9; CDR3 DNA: TGTGCCAGCAGCTTAGAAGCGGGGACCCCAGAGACCCAGTACTTC; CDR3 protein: CASSLEAGTPETQYF
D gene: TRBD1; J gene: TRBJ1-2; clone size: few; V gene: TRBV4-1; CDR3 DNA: TGCGCCAGCAGCTCCCCCGGGACAGGGAGCGGCTACACCTTC; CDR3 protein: CASSSPGTGSGYTF
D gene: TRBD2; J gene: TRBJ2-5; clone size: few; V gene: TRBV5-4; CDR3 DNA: TGTGCCAGCAGCTTTACTAGCGGGGGGACCGAGACCCAGTACTTC; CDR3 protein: CASSFTSGGTETQYF
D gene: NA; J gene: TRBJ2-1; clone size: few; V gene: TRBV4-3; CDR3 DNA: TGCGCCAGCAGCCAAGTTAGAGGAGAGCAGTTCTTC; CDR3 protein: CASSQVRGEQFF
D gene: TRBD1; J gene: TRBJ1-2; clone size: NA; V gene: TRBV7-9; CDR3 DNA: TGTGCCACCGACGACAGGGAGGGATTTGGCTACACCTTC; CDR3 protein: CATDDREGFGYTF
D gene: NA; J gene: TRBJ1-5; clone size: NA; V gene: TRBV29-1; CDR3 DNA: TGCAGCGTGCCTCCCGACAGCTTCGATCAGCCCCAGCATTTT; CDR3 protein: CSVPPDSFDQPQHF
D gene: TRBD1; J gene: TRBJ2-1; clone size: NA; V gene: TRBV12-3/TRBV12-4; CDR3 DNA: TGTGCCAGCAGACCGGGACAGGGGCTGAATGAGCAGTTCTTC; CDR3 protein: CASRPGQGLNEQFF
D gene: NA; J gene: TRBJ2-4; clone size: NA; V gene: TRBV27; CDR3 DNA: TGTGCCAGCAGTTTAGGGATAACAGGGAGGAACATTCAGTACTTC; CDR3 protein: CASSLGITGRNIQYF
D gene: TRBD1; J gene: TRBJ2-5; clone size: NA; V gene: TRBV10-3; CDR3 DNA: TGTGCCATCACTCCGACAGGGCACCAAGAGACCCAGTACTTC; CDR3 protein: CAITPTGHQETQYF
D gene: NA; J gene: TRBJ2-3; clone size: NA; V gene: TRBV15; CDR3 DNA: TGTGCCACCAGCAGAGATAAGGGAGATACGCAGTATTTT; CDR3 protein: CATSRDKGDTQYF
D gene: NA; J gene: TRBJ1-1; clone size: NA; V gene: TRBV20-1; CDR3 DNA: TGCAGTGCTAGTAACGCCAGGGAGGGGAACACTGAAGCTTTCTTT; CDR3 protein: CSASNAREGNTEAFF
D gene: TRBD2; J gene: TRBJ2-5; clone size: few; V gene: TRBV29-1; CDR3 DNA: TGCAGCGTCGGACTAGCGGGGTTCCAAGAGACCCAGTACTTC; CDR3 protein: CSVGLAGFQETQYF
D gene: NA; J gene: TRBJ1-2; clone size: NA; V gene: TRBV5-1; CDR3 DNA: TGCGCCAGCAGCTTACTTGAGGGAGACCACACCTTC; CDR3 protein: CASSLLEGDHTF
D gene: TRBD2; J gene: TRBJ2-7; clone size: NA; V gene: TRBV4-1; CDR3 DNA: TGCGCCAGCAGCCAAGCCGGGACTAGCAGCACCTACGAGCAGTACTTC; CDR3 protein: CASSQAGTSSTYEQYF
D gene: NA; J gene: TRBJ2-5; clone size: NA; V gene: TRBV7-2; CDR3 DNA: TGTGCCAGCAATCCTGTCGGGAAAGAGACCCAGTACTTC; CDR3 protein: CASNPVGKETQYF
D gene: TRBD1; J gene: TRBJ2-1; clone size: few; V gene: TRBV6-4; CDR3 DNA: TGTGCCAGCAGTGAGCAGGGGGCGGGCGATGAGCAGTTCTTC; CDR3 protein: CASSEQGAGDEQFF
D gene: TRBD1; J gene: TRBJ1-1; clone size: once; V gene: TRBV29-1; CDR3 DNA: TGCAGCGTTGAGCCGGCAGACAGGGAGGCTGAAGCTTTCTTT; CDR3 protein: CSVEPADREAEAFF
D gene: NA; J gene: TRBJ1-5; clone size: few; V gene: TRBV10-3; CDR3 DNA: TGTGCCATCAGTGATGGGCCAGTCACTCAGCCCCAGCATTTT; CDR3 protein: CAISDGPVTQPQHF
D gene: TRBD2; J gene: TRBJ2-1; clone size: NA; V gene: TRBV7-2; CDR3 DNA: TGTGCCAGCAGCTTAAGGGCGCCTAGCGGGCATAACAATGAGCAGTTCTTC; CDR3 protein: CASSLRAPSGHNNEQFF
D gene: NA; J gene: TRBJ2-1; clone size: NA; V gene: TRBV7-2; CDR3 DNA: TGTGCCAGCAGCTCGAAGGGGGAGAGGGTCACCTACAATGAGCAGTTCTTC; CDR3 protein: CASSSKGERVTYNEQFF
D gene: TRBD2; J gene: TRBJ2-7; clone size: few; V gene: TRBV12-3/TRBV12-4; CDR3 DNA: TGTGCCAGCAGCTATCTTACTAGCGGAGTCTACGAGCAGTACTTC; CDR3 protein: CASSYLTSGVYEQYF
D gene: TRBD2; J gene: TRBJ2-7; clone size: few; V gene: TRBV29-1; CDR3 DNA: TGCAGCGTTCCTAGCGGGAGATACGAGCAGTACTTC; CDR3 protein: CSVPSGRYEQYF
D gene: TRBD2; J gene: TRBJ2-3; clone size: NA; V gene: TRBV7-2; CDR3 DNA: TGTGCCAGCAGCCCCCACACTAGCGGGGGCTCAGATACGCAGTATTTT; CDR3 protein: CASSPHTSGGSDTQYF
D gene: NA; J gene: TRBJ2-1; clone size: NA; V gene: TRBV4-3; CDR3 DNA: TGCGCCAGCAGCCAAGAAGGGGCTAGTACGGTGTTCTTC; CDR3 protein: CASSQEGASTVFF
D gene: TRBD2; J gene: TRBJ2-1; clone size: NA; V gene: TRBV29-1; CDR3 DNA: TGCAGCGTAAGGATGCGGGGGGGCAGGAGGGAGCAGTTCTTC; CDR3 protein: CSVRMRGGRREQFF
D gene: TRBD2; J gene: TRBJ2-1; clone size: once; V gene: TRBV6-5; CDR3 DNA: TGTGCCAGCAGTTACCTCGGACTAGCGGGCCCGAGCTCCTACAATGAGCAGTTCTTC; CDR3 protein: CASSYLGLAGPSSYNEQFF
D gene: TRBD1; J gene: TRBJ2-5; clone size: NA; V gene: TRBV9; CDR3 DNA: TGTGCCAGCAGCGCGAGGGACAGAGAGTACTTC; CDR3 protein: CASSARDREYF
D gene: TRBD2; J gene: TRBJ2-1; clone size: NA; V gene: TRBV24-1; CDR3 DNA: TGTGCCACCAGTGACCGACTTACTAGCGGGAGGGCCGGAGGCAATGAGCAGTTCTTC; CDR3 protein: CATSDRLTSGRAGGNEQFF
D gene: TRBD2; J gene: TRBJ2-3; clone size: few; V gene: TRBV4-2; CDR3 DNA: TGTGCCAGCAGCCAAGTCCAGCGGGGGAGCACAGATACGCAGTATTTT; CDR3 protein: CASSQVQRGSTDTQYF
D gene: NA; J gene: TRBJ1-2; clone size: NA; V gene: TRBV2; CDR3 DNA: TGTGCCAGCAGTGGGATCAGGGATAATAACTATGGCTACACCTTC; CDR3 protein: CASSGIRDNNYGYTF
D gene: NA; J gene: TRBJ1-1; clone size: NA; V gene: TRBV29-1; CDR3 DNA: TGCAGCGCCGCCGGGACAGAAGCTTTCTTT; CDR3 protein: CSAAGTEAFF
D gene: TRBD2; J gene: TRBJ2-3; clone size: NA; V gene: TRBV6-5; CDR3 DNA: TGTGCCAGCAGTCTCAAGGCGGGGGGGCAAGGTACGCAGTATTTT; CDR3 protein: CASSLKAGGQGTQYF
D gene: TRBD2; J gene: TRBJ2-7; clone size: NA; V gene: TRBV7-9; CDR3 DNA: TGTGCCAGCATCGGGACTAGCGGAGAGCAGTACTTC; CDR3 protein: CASIGTSGEQYF
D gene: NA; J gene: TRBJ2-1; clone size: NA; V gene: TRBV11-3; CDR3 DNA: TGTGCCAGCAGCTTAGGCCCTACCGTTCAGTTCTTC; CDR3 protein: CASSLGPTVQFF
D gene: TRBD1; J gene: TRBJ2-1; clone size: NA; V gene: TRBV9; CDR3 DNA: TGTGCCAGCAGCTTAGAGCCCGGGACAGTTCAAGAGACCCAGTTCTTC; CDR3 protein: CASSLEPGTVQETQFF
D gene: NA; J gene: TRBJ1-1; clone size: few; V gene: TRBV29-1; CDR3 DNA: TGCAGCGTAGACCGGGAAGGAACTGAAGCTTTCTTT; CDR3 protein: CSVDREGTEAFF
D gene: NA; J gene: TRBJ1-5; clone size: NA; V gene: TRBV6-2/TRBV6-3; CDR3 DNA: TGTGCCAGCAGATCCCCGGGAGTAACAGACCAGCCCCAGCATTTT; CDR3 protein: CASRSPGVTDQPQHF
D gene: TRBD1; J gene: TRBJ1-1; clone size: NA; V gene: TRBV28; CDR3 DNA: TGTGCCAGCAGCTCCCGGACAGGGTGCACCGAAGCTTTCTTT; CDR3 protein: CASSSRTGCTEAFF
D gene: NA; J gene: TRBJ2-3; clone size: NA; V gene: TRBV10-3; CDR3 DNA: TGTGCCATCAGCGGGGGAGCGAGGGCAGATACGCAGTATTTT; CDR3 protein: CAISGGARADTQYF
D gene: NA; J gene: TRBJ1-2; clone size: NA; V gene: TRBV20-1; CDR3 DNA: TGCAGTGCCCGGGACCGTACCGTCTATGGCTACACCTTC; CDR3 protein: CSARDRTVYGYTF
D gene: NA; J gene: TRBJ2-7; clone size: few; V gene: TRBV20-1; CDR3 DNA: TGCAGTGCTAGCGGTCCCAATTACGAGCAGTACTTC; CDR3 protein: CSASGPNYEQYF
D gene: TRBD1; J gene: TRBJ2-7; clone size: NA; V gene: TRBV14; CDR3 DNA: TGTGCCAGCAGCCAAGGTACAGGGGTCCCCTACGAGCAGTACTTC; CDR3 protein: CASSQGTGVPYEQYF
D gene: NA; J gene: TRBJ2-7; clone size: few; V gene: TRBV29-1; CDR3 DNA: TGCAGCGTGGCCGTTCTTCAGGGACGCTCCTACGAGCAGTACTTC; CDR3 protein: CSVAVLQGRSYEQYF
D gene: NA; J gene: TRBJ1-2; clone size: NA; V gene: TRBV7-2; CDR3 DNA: TGTGCCAGCAGCTTAGAGGACATCTTTAACTATGGCTACACCTTC; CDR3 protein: CASSLEDIFNYGYTF
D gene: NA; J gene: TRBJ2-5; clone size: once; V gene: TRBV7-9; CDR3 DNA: TGTGCCAGCAGCTCCCCGACTGGTTGGACCCAGTACTTC; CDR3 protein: CASSSPTGWTQYF
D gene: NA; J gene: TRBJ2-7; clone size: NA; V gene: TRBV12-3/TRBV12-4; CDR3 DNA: TGTGCCAGCAAAGGGGCAACCTACGAGCAGTACTTC; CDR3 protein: CASKGATYEQYF
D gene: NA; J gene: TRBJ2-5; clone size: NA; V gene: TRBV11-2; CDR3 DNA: TGTGCCAGCAGCCTACAGGCCCGATCCTGGGAGACCCAGTACTTC; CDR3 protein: CASSLQARSWETQYF
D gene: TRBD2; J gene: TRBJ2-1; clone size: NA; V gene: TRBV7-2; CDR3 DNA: TGTGCCAGCAGCCGCCCAGGCGCGGGGGGGCCGAATGAGCAGTTCTTC; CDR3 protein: CASSRPGAGGPNEQFF